These 28 T cell receptor beta chains originate from one sample sequenced in a study of cytomegalovirus exposure and HLA in healthy donors. The PCR had 60 Vbeta and 13 Jbeta primers. Clones were sequenced by immunoSEQ multiplex PCR, and TCRdb holds only the in-frame ones, with some missing. The data show about 180,000 clones, with roughly 79% seen just once and about 3.4% held by the top ten. Sequenced: PBMCs. Every receptor here comes from a woman aged 45-59 years in good health and CMV-seropositive.

The J gene is TRBJ1-1, the V gene TRBV28; 9 bases match TRBD1. Germline trimming cut 6 bases from V and 0 bases from J; bases unmatched to any gene: 14. CDR1 and CDR2 (germline): MDHEN, SYDVKM. The CDR3 sequence is 18 residues long. For the CDR3, the DNA is TGTGCCAGCAGGGCCGGGACAGGGTTATTAGGTTTGAACACTGAAGCTTTCTTT. Its translation is CASRAGTGLLGLNTEAFF.

J is TRBJ1-2 and V is TRBV5-1; D is uncertain. There are 14 residues in the CDR3. The germline CDR1 and CDR2 sequences are SGHRS and YFSETQ. The V gene lost 1 base and the J gene lost 1 base, with 8 bases spanning the gap. The CDR3 DNA follows: TGCGCCAGCAGCTTGCCGAGAAGTAACTATGGCTACACCTTC. Its translation is CASSLPRSNYGYTF.

The chain joins TRBV9 to TRBJ2-3; a possible D gene is TRBD1 (5 bases). This CDR3 region has 12 residues. Germline V lookup: CDR1 SGDLS, CDR2 YYNGEE. Deletions cut 4 bases from V and 5 bases from J, with 8 bases between. CDR3 region: CASSPDRDTQYF. The DNA of the CDR3 is TGTGCCAGCAGCCCAGACAGAGATACGCAGTATTTT.

The chain uses TRBV1 and TRBJ1-1; the table's TRBD1 call for D was not verified on the DNA. TRBV1 is deemed a pseudogene. The CDR3 is made up of 11 amino acids. The CDR3 is CTISTGTEAFF. CDR3 DNA sequence: TGCACCATCTCGACAGGGACTGAAGCTTTCTTT.

The chain combines TRBV4-2 with TRBJ2-1; 9 positions agree with TRBD2. Germline V gene lookup returns CDR1 LGHNA and CDR2 YNFKEQ. The CDR3 length is 15 residues. J gave up 10 bases and V 1 base, and 8 bases lay outside the gene matches. As DNA, the CDR3 is TGTGCCAGCAGCCAAGTTGCGGGAGGGCCGGGGGAGCAGTTCTTC. This sequence encodes CASSQVAGGPGEQFF.

The chain combines TRBV6-5 with TRBJ2-2; D uncertain. Germline loops: CDR1 MNHEY, CDR2 SVGAGI. This CDR3 spans 15 amino acids. Trimming took 5 bases from V and 2 from J, leaving 12 bases between them. This CDR3 reads CASSRAAGNTGELFF. The CDR3 DNA is TGTGCCAGCAGTCGTGCCGCCGGTAACACCGGGGAGCTGTTTTTT.

The CDR3 coding sequence is TGTGCCAGCAGTCGGGGGACTCACTACAATGAGCAGTTCTTC. This sequence encodes CASSRGTHYNEQFF. The rearrangement joins TRBV25-1 to TRBJ2-1; D is perhaps TRBD2 (6 bases). The V and J ends lost 5 bases and 3 bases respectively, with 11 bases between them. Germline V gives CDR1 MGHDK, CDR2 SYGVNS. The CDR3 runs 14 residues.

The chain uses TRBV9 and TRBJ2-5; D perhaps matches TRBD1 (6 bases). V lost 2 bases and J lost 5, with 13 bases in between. The CDR3 totals 14 residues. Germline lookup yields CDR1 SGDLS and CDR2 YYNGEE. The CDR3: CASSVGNRAETQYF. The DNA for the CDR3 is TGTGCCAGCAGCGTCGGGAACAGGGCGGAGACCCAGTACTTC.

The rearrangement uses TRBV6-5 and TRBJ2-7, with 8 nucleotides matching TRBD1. Germline assignment: CDR1 MNHEY and CDR2 SVGAGI. The CDR3 is 14 amino acids. Trimming removed 4 bases from V and 5 bases from J; junction bases left unmatched: 7. CDR3 region: CASSSWTGNHEQYF. For the CDR3, the DNA is TGTGCCAGCAGTTCTTGGACAGGGAACCACGAGCAGTACTTC.

This clone appeared a single time. This sequence joins TRBV2 and TRBJ2-7; the match to TRBD2 covers 7 bases. V lost 6 bases and J lost 6; bases outside the gene matches: 11. From germline, CDR1 is SNHLY and CDR2 FYNNEI. This CDR3 comprises 14 residues. The CDR3 nucleotides read TGTGCCAGCAGGGGACTAAGCGGGGCAGCCGAGCAGTACTTC. Translated, it gives CASRGLSGAAEQYF.

The rearrangement joins TRBV19 to TRBJ1-5; possible D gene TRBD1, 6 bases. CDR1 and CDR2 from the germline V gene are LNHDA and SQIVND (reference sequence). This CDR3 has 16 amino acids. The ends were cut back, 3 bases at V and 6 bases at J, with 18 bases in the middle. CDR3 DNA: TGTGCCAGTAGTATTAGGAAGGGGGAGACGGGTCAGCCCCAGCATTTT. Its translation is CASSIRKGETGQPQHF. The full variable domain, in which reference TRBV19 and TRBJ1-5 provide the parts outside the CDR3, is DGGITQSPKYLFRKEGQNVTLSCEQNLNHDAMYWYRQDPGQGLRLIYYSQIVNDFQKGDIAEGYSVSREKKESFPLTVTSAQKNPTAFYLCASSIRKGETGQPQHFGDGTRLSIL.

The chain recombines TRBV19 with TRBJ1-2, with unresolved D. CDR1 is LNHDA and CDR2 is SQIVND in the germline V gene (reference sequence). The germline V and J ends were trimmed by 6 bases and 8 bases, with 13 bases remaining between them. The CDR3 is 12 amino acids. In DNA, the CDR3 is TGTGCCAGTAGCACACAGCAGTCGGGCTACACCTTC. Translated: CASSTQQSGYTF.

In this sample, this clone turned up a few times. The rearrangement joins TRBV9 to TRBJ2-2, with TRBD2 identical over 10 bases. The V segment lost 2 bases and the J segment 7 bases; nucleotides outside the gene matches: 5. Germline loops: CDR1 SGDLS, CDR2 YYNGEE. The CDR3 contains 15 residues. The CDR3 loop is CASSVSGRNIGELFF. The CDR3 DNA reads TGTGCCAGCAGCGTTAGCGGGAGGAATATCGGGGAGCTGTTTTTT. The full variable domain, completed using reference TRBV9 and TRBJ2-2, is DSGVTQTPKHLITATGQRVTLRCSPRSGDLSVYWYQQSLDQGLQFLIQYYNGEERAKGNILERFSAQQFPDLHSELNLSSLELGDSALYFCASSVSGRNIGELFFGEGSRLTVL.

The gene calls are TRBV9 and TRBJ2-3; 7 nucleotides line up with TRBD1. The CDR3 loop spans 16 amino acids. Looked up from germline, CDR1 is SGDLS and CDR2 is YYNGEE. The V gene end was trimmed by 4 bases and the J gene end by 2 bases; junction bases not matched to a gene: 10. The CDR3 DNA reads as TGTGCCAGCAGCACCCGGGGACAGTCTCACACAGATACGCAGTATTTT. It specifies CASSTRGQSHTDTQYF.

This clone was seen a handful of times. The V gene is TRBV2, the J gene TRBJ1-6; D possibly corresponds to TRBD1 (6 bases). V was trimmed by 6 bases and J by 13 bases, leaving 16 bases between them. The CDR3 loop spans 13 amino acids. Looked up from germline, CDR1 is SNHLY and CDR2 is FYNNEI. CDR3 sequence (DNA): TGTGCCAGCAGCGACGAGGGGGGGGTGCCCCTCCACTTT. Protein product: CASSDEGGVPLHF.

The gene calls are TRBV2 and TRBJ2-5; TRBD1 is a possible D gene (5 bases). V was shortened by 8 bases and J by 2 bases, with 12 bases between the two germline ends. The V gene's germline CDR1 is SNHLY and CDR2 FYNNEI. This CDR3 contains 13 residues. In DNA, the CDR3 is TGTGCCAGCCAGGGTGAGGCTCAAGAGACCCAGTACTTC. Amino acids: CASQGEAQETQYF.

In this sample, this clone turned up a few times. The chain is built from TRBV7-3 and TRBJ2-7; TRBD2 aligns across 7 bases. The length of the CDR3 is 13 residues. V was clipped by 6 bases and J by 6 bases; unmatched bases: 8. Looked up from germline, CDR1 is SGHTA and CDR2 is FQGTGA. The CDR3 loop reads CASSTGLLSEQYF. CDR3 in DNA: TGTGCCAGCAGTACGGGACTATTGTCCGAGCAGTACTTC.

The rearrangement uses TRBV7-2 and TRBJ2-7; a possible D gene is TRBD1 (6 bases). Trimming cost V 5 bases and J 2 bases, with 10 bases left between them. Germline V lookup: CDR1 SGHTA, CDR2 FQGNSA. The CDR3 covers 13 residues. The DNA for the CDR3 is TGTGCCAGCAGCCGGGACACTACCTACGAGCAGTACTTC. It yields the protein CASSRDTTYEQYF.

V gene TRBV19 combines with J gene TRBJ2-1; 9 positions agree with TRBD2. The germline CDR1 and CDR2 sequences are LNHDA and SQIVND (reference sequence). J lost 0 bases, V lost 3 bases, and 6 bases had no gene match. The CDR3 loop spans 17 amino acids. CDR3 in DNA: TGTGCCAGTAGTATGGGGCGGGGGGGGAGCTCCTACAATGAGCAGTTCTTC. Translating it yields CASSMGRGGSSYNEQFF.

Comments on this clone: One end of the junction does not line up with germline, which may come from a read error. The V gene is TRBV7-7, the J gene TRBJ1-1; D is uncertain. Germline V gene sequence: CDR1 SSHAT, CDR2 FNYEAQ (reference sequence). This CDR3 region has 13 residues. The CDR3 nucleotides read TGTGCTAGCAGCTCCCTGTCCAACACTGAAGCTTTCTTT. Encoded protein: CASSSLSNTEAFF.

V and J are TRBV15 and TRBJ2-7; a possible D gene is TRBD2 (6 bases). CDR3 size: 15 residues. CDR1 is LNHNV, CDR2 YYDKDF, per germline (reference sequence). V lost 0 bases to trimming and J lost 4 bases, with 13 bases between them. CDR3 bases: TGTGCCACCAGCAGAGAGCCGGGAGAGGCTTACGAGCAGTACTTC. It encodes CATSREPGEAYEQYF. The variable domain in full, with the rest retrieved from reference TRBV15 and TRBJ2-7, is DAMVIQNPRYQVTQFGKPVTLSCSQTLNHNVMYWYQQKSSQAPKLLFHYYDKDFNNEADTPDNFQSRRPNTSFCFLDIRSPGLGDTAMYLCATSREPGEAYEQYFGPGTRLTVT.

The V call is TRBV4-1, the J call TRBJ2-7; TRBD1 matches 12 bases. V trimming: 4 bases; J trimming: 7 bases; junction bases outside the gene matches: 17. Germline V lookup: CDR1 MGHRA, CDR2 YSYEKL. The CDR3 extends over 18 amino acids. CDR3 protein: CASSPTSSTWDRGLEQYF. The CDR3 DNA follows: TGCGCCAGCAGCCCCACCTCCTCAACTTGGGACAGGGGGCTTGAGCAGTACTTC.

The genes are TRBV2 and TRBJ1-5, with TRBD1 identical over 10 bases. This CDR3 is 17 amino acids long. From germline, CDR1 is SNHLY and CDR2 FYNNEI. V lost 7 bases and J lost 1; bases outside the gene matches: 10. CDR3 loop: CASNLLGDRGSNQPQHF. CDR3 bases: TGTGCCAGCAACCTATTAGGGGACAGGGGAAGCAATCAGCCCCAGCATTTT.

The chain carries TRBV11-3 and TRBJ2-2, with TRBD1 matching 8 bases. V shed 5 bases and J 6 bases; nucleotides not matched to a gene: 8. Germline V gives CDR1 SGHNT, CDR2 YENEEA. This CDR3 comprises 15 residues. The chain's CDR3 is CASSPRTGSPGELFF. Written as DNA, the CDR3 is TGTGCCAGCAGCCCTAGGACAGGGTCTCCCGGGGAGCTGTTTTTT.

V and J are TRBV9 and TRBJ2-5; TRBD1 aligns across 7 bases. CDR1 and CDR2 from the germline V gene are SGDLS and YYNGEE. This CDR3 is 15 amino acids long. J was trimmed by 1 base and V by 4 bases; bases with no gene match: 7. CDR3 loop: CASSLPRDSQETQYF. The CDR3 region has the DNA TGTGCCAGCAGCTTGCCCCGGGACAGCCAAGAGACCCAGTACTTC.

The rearrangement links TRBV25-1 to TRBJ2-2, with D tentatively TRBD2 (6 bases). The CDR3 has 17 residues. Trimming removed 3 bases at V and 6 bases at J, with 20 bases between. Germline V CDR1 and CDR2: MGHDK, SYGVNS. As DNA, the CDR3 is TGTGCCAGCAGTGAGGGGCCCGTGAGGGCGGGATCCGGGGAGCTGTTTTTT. This codes for CASSEGPVRAGSGELFF.

The chain carries TRBV6-1 and TRBJ1-2, with 7 positions matching TRBD1. The length of the CDR3 is 13 residues. V gave up 6 bases and J gave up 7 bases; unmatched junction bases: 8. The germline V gene has CDR1 MNHNS and CDR2 SASEGT. The CDR3 here is CASSRDRVGGYTF. CDR3 DNA sequence: TGTGCCAGCAGCAGAGACAGGGTGGGTGGCTACACCTTC.

The chain recombines TRBV27 with TRBJ1-1; 9 positions match TRBD1. CDR1 is MNHEY, CDR2 SMNVEV, per germline (reference sequence). The trim removed 5 bases at V and 8 bases at J, leaving 12 bases unmatched. This CDR3 is built from 15 residues. CDR3 region: CASSGAGQGQIEAFF. The CDR3 region has the DNA TGTGCCAGCAGTGGCGCGGGACAGGGTCAAATCGAAGCTTTCTTT.